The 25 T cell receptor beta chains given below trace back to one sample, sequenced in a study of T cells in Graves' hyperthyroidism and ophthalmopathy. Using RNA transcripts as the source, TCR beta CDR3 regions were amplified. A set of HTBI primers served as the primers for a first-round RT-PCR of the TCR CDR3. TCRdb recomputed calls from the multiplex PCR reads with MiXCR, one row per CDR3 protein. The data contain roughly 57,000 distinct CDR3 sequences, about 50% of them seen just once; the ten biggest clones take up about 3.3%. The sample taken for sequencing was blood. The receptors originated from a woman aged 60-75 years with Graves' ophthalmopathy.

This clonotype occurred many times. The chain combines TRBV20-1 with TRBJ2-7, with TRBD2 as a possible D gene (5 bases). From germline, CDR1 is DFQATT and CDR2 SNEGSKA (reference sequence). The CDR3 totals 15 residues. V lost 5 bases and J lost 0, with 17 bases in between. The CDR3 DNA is TGCAGTGCTCCTCTTGCTGAGGGCCTCTCCTACGAGCAGTACTTC. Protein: CSAPLAEGLSYEQYF.

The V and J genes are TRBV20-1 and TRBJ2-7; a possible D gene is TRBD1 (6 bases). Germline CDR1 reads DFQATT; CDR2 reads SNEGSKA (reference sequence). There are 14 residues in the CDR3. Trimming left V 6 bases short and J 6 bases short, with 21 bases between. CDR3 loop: CSAPNRGGRGEQYF. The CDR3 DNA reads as TGCAGTGCCCCCAATCGAGGGGGTAGGGGCGAGCAGTACTTC.

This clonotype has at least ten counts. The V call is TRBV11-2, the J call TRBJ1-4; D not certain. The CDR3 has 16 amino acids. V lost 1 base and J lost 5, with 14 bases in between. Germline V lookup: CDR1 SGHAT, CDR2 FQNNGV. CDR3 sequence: CASSLGVRRLNEKLFF. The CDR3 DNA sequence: TGTGCCAGCAGCTTAGGGGTGCGGCGCCTCAATGAAAAACTGTTTTTT.

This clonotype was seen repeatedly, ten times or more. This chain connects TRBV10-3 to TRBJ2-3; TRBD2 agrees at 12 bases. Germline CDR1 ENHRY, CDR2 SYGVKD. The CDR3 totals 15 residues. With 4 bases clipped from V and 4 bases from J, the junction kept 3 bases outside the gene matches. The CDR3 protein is CAISGSSGRADTQYF. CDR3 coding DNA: TGTGCCATCAGTGGGTCTAGCGGGAGGGCAGATACGCAGTATTTT.

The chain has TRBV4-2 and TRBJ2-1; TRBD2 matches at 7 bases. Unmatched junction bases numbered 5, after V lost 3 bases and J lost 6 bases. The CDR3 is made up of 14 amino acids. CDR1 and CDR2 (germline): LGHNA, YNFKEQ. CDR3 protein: CASSQGPGGNEQFF. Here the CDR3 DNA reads TGTGCCAGCAGCCAGGGACCGGGGGGCAATGAGCAGTTCTTC.

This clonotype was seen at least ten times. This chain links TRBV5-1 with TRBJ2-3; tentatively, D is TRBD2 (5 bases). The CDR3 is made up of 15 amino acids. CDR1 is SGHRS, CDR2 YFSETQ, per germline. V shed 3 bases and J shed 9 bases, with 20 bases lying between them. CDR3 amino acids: CASSSRYGQEGTQYF. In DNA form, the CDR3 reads TGCGCCAGCAGCTCCCGATATGGCCAAGAGGGCACGCAGTATTTT.

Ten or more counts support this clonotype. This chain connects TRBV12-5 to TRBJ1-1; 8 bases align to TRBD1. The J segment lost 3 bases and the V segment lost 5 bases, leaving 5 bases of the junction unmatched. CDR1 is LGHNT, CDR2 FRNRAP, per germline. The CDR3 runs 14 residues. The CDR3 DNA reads TGTGCTAGTGGTCCAACGGACAGGGACACTGAAGCTTTCTTT. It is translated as CASGPTDRDTEAFF.

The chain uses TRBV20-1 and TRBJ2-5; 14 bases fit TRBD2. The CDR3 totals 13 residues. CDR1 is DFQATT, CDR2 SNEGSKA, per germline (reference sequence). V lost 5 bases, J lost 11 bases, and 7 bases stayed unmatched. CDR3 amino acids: CSAAGTSGRTQYF. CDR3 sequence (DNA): TGCAGTGCTGCCGGGACTAGCGGGAGAACTCAGTACTTC.

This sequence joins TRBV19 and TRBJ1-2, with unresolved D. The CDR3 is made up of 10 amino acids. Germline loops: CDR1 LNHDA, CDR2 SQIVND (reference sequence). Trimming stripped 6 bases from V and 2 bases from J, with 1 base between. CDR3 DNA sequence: TGTGCCAGTAGGAACTATGGCTACACCTTC. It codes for CASRNYGYTF.

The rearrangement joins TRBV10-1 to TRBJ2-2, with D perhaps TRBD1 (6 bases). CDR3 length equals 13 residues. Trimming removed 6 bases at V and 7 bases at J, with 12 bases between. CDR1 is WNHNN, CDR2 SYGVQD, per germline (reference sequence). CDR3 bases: TGCGCCAGCAGAAGACAGGAGCTCGGGGAGCTGTTTTTT. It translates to CASRRQELGELFF.

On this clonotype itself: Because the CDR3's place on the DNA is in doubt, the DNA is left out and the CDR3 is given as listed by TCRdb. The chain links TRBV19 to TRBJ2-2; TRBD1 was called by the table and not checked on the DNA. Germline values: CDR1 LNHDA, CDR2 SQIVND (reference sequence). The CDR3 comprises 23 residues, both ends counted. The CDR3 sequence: CASRRGVDWSYEQYFGPGGELFF.

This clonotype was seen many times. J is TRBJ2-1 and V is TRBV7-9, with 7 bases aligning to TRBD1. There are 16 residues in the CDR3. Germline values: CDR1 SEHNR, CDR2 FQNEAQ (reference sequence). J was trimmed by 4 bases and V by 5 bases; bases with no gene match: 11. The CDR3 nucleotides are TGTGCCAGCAGCGGGCCCAGGGGGAGCCTATACAATGAGCAGTTCTTC. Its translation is CASSGPRGSLYNEQFF.

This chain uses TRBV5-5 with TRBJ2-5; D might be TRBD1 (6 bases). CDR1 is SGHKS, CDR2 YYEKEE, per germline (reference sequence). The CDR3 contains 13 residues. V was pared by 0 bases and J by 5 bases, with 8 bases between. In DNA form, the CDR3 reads TGTGCCAGCAGCTTGGACAGGGCTGAGACCCAGTACTTC. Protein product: CASSLDRAETQYF. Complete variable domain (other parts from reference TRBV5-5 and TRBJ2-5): DAGVTQSPTHLIKTRGQQVTLRCSPISGHKSVSWYQQVLGQGPQFIFQYYEKEERGRGNFPDRFSARQFPNYSSELNVNALLLGDSALYLCASSLDRAETQYFGPGTRLLVL.

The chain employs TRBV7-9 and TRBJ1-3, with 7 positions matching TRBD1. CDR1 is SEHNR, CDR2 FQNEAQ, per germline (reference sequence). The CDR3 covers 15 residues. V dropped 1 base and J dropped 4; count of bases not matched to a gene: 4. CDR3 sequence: CASSLVRGGGNTIYF. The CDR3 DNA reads TGTGCCAGCAGCTTAGTTCGAGGGGGCGGAAACACCATATATTTT. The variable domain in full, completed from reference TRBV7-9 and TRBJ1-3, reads DTGVSQNPRHKITKRGQNVTFRCDPISEHNRLYWYRQTLGQGPEFLTYFQNEAQLEKSRLLSDRFSAERPKGSFSTLEIQRTEQGDSAMYLCASSLVRGGGNTIYFGEGSWLTVV.

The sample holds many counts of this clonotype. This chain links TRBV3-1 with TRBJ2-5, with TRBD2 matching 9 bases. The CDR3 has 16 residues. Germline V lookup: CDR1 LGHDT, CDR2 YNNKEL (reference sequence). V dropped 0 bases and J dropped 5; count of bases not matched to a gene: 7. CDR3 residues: CASSQEGRGGWETQYF. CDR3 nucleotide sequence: TGTGCCAGCAGCCAAGAGGGGCGGGGGGGCTGGGAGACCCAGTACTTC.

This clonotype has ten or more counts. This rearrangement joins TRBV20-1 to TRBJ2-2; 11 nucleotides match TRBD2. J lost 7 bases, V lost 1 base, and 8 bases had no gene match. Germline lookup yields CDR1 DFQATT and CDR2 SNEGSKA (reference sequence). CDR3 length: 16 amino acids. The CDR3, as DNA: TGCAGTGCTAGAGTACCGACTAGCGGGGTGGGCGGGGAGCTGTTTTTT. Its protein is CSARVPTSGVGGELFF.

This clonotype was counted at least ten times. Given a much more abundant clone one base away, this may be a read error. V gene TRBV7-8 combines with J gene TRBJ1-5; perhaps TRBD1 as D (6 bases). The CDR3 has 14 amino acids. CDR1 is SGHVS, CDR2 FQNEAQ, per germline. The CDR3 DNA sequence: TGTGCCAGCGGCTTAGGGCAGGGGTATCAGCCCCAGCATTTT. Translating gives CASGLGQGYQPQHF.

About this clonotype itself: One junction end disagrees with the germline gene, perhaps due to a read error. The CDR3 region has the DNA TGTGCCCGTACCCCCCCCAGGGGGCGCACCGGGGAGCTGTCTTTT. It specifies CARTPPRGRTGELSF. The chain joins TRBV19 to TRBJ2-2; TRBD1 matches at 8 bases. Germline V CDR1 and CDR2: LNHDA, SQIVND (reference sequence). CDR3 length: 15 residues.

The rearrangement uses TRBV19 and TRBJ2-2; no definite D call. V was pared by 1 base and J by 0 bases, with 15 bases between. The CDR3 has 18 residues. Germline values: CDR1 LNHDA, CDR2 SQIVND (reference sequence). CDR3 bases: TGTGCCAGTAGTATAGGCGGTAGCAGGAGCGCGAACACCGGGGAGCTGTTTTTT. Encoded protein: CASSIGGSRSANTGELFF.

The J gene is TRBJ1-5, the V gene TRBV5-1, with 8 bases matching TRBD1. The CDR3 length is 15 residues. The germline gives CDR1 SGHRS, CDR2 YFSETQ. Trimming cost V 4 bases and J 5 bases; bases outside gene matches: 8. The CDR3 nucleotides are TGCGCCAGCAGCCCGGACAGGGTAGGATATCAGCCCCAGCATTTT. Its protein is CASSPDRVGYQPQHF.

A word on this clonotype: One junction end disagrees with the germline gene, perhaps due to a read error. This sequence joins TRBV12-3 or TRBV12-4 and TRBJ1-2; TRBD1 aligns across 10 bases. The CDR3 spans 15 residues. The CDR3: CASSLRDRGSYGYAF. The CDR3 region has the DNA TGCGCCAGCAGCCTCCGGGACAGGGGATCCTATGGCTACGCCTTC.

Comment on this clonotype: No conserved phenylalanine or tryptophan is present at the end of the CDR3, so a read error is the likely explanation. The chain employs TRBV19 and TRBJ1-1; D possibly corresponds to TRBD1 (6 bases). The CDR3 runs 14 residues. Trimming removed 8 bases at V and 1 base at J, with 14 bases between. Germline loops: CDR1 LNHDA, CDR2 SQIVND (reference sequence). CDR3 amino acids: CASAYRDKNTEAFS. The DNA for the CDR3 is TGTGCCAGTGCATACCGGGACAAGAACACTGAAGCTTTCTCT.

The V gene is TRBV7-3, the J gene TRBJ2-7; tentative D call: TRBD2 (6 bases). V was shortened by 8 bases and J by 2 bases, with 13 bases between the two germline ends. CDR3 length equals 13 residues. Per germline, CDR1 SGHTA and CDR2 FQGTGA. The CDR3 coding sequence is TGTGCCAGCGGCTCCAGGAGGGCCTACGAGCAGTACTTC. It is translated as CASGSRRAYEQYF.

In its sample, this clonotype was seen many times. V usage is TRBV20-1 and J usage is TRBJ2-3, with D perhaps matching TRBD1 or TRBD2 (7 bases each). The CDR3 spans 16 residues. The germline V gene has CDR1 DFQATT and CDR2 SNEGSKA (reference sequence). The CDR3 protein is CTAKGAGGGPGDTQYF. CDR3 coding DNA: TGCACCGCTAAAGGCGCAGGGGGGGGGCCCGGAGATACGCAGTATTTT.

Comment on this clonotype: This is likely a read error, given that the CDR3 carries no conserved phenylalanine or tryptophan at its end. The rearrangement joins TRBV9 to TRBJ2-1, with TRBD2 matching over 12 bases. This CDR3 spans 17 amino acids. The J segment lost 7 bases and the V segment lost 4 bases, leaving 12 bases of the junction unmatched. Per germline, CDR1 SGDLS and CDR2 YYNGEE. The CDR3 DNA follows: TGTGCCAGCAGCTCATCGCTAGCGGGAGGGCCCGGAAATGAGCAGTTCCTC. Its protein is CASSSSLAGGPGNEQFL.